These 20 T cell receptor beta chains share one sample of origin, sequenced in a study of spatial heterogeneity in lung cancer. Time point in this sample: blood at routine non-recurrence follow-up after resection. Via MiXCR, TCRdb re-called the 5' RACE reads, giving one row per CDR3 protein. The table lists about 43,000 distinct CDR3 sequences, 20% to 25% of them singletons. The sequenced sample was PBMCs, obtained at follow-up. Receptors originate from a female donor with early-stage non-small cell lung cancer.

This clonotype was counted a few times. The chain is built from TRBV25-1 and TRBJ2-2; D unclear. Trimming took 6 bases from V and 0 from J, leaving 5 bases between them. Germline V CDR1 and CDR2: MGHDK, SYGVNS. This CDR3 spans 13 amino acids. The chain's CDR3 is CASSFSNTGELFF. The CDR3 nucleotides read TGTGCCAGCAGCTTCTCGAACACCGGGGAGCTGTTTTTT.

This chain connects TRBV5-1 to TRBJ2-5; 7 positions agree with TRBD1. V was pared by 6 bases and J by 5 bases, with 13 bases of the junction left unmatched. CDR3 length: 15 residues. Germline CDR1 SGHRS, CDR2 YFSETQ. CDR3 nucleotide sequence: TGCGCCAGCAAGGGGGCCAGTAGGGGGCTCGAGACCCAGTACTTC. Protein: CASKGASRGLETQYF.

In the case of this clonotype: Just one base apart from a much larger clone, this may be a read error. This chain connects TRBV7-2 to TRBJ2-3, with D hard to call. The germline V gene has CDR1 SGHTA and CDR2 FQGNSA. The length of the CDR3 is 12 residues. The CDR3 DNA reads as TGTGCCAGCAGCCCAATTACAGATACGCTGTATTTT. Translation gives CASSPITDTLYF.

The V and J genes are TRBV12-3 or TRBV12-4 and TRBJ2-6; D remains ambiguous. V was shortened by 6 bases and J by 1 base, with 10 bases between the two germline ends. The CDR3 totals 15 residues. Here the CDR3 reads CASRSLFSGANVLTF. The CDR3, as DNA: TGTGCCAGCAGAAGCCTGTTTTCTGGGGCCAACGTCCTGACTTTC.

The V and J genes are TRBV30 and TRBJ2-3; TRBD2 matches at 10 bases. Losses at the gene ends were 0 bases for V and 9 bases for J; bases not matched to a gene: 6. The CDR3 is made up of 14 amino acids. The germline V gene has CDR1 GTSNPN and CDR2 SVGIG (reference sequence). CDR3 sequence: CAWSVSSGGATQYF. The CDR3 DNA reads as TGTGCCTGGAGTGTATCTAGCGGGGGTGCAACGCAGTATTTT.

This clonotype was seen once. The chain carries TRBV7-2 and TRBJ2-7; 9 bases match TRBD1. The length of the CDR3 is 14 residues. V was pared by 1 base and J by 6 bases, with 4 bases of the junction left unmatched. Germline values: CDR1 SGHTA, CDR2 FQGNSA. The CDR3 DNA sequence: TGTGCCAGCAGCTTAGACTGGACAGGGGTCGAGCAGTACTTC. Amino acid sequence: CASSLDWTGVEQYF.

At least ten counts were recorded for this clonotype. In DNA, the CDR3 is TGTGCCAGCAGCTTGTGGACTAGCGCCAATGAGCAGTTCTTC. Protein sequence: CASSLWTSANEQFF. The chain combines TRBV11-2 with TRBJ2-1; TRBD2 matches 9 bases. Germline lookup yields CDR1 SGHAT and CDR2 FQNNGV. The CDR3 is 14 residues long. V lost 3 bases and J lost 6; bases outside the gene matches: 3.

This clonotype was counted at least ten times. The V and J genes are TRBV18 and TRBJ2-2, with 10 bases identical to TRBD2. CDR3 length: 16 residues. V was clipped by 0 bases and J by 6 bases; unmatched bases: 4. Germline CDR1 and CDR2: KGHSH and LQKENI. CDR3 sequence: CASSPPPGLASGELFF. CDR3 coding DNA: TGTGCCAGCTCACCACCTCCGGGACTAGCGTCCGGGGAGCTGTTTTTT.

The chain joins TRBV11-2 to TRBJ2-1, with TRBD2 matching 8 bases. The CDR3 extends over 16 amino acids. Germline V gene data show CDR1 as SGHAT and CDR2 as FQNNGV. V shed 6 bases, J shed 4 bases, and the junction held 11 bases outside the gene matches. The CDR3 spells CASRGLAGIKYNEQFF. The DNA of the CDR3 is TGTGCCAGCAGGGGGCTAGCGGGTATAAAATACAATGAGCAGTTCTTC.

In its sample, this clonotype was seen a few times. The chain couples TRBV9 to TRBJ2-1, with a weak D call TRBD2 (5 bases). V was shortened by 3 bases and J by 0 bases, with 16 bases between the two germline ends. The CDR3 has 17 residues. The germline gives CDR1 SGDLS, CDR2 YYNGEE. CDR3 coding DNA: TGTGCCAGCAGCGCGTTGGGGAGCCGTGGCTCCTACAATGAGCAGTTCTTC. Amino acid sequence: CASSALGSRGSYNEQFF.

The CDR3: CASSLNFRDGYTF. CDR3 sequence (DNA): TGTGCCAGCAGCTTAAACTTCAGGGATGGCTACACCTTC. V gene TRBV11-1 combines with J gene TRBJ1-2; D may be TRBD1 (5 bases). V was shortened by 2 bases and J by 6 bases, with 10 bases between the two germline ends. The CDR3 consists of 13 residues. Germline V lookup: CDR1 SGHAT, CDR2 FQDESV (reference sequence).

This clonotype was recorded many times. The rearrangement joins TRBV10-2 to TRBJ1-4, with a tentative D call TRBD1 (6 bases). The CDR3 runs 16 residues. The germline CDR1 and CDR2 sequences are WSHSY and SAAADI. The V end was cut by 4 bases, the J end by 1 base, with 13 bases between. The CDR3 reads CASSGGRGGTNEKLFF. The CDR3 nucleotides are TGCGCCAGCAGTGGCGGCAGGGGAGGAACTAATGAAAAACTGTTTTTT.

The chain uses TRBV5-1 and TRBJ2-2; D gene uncertain. Trimming shortened V by 0 bases and J by 0 bases, and 6 bases separated the two germline ends. Germline CDR1 SGHRS, CDR2 YFSETQ. The CDR3 runs to 15 residues. The CDR3 is CASSLASPNTGELFF. DNA for the CDR3: TGCGCCAGCAGCTTGGCCAGTCCGAACACCGGGGAGCTGTTTTTT.

The J gene is TRBJ2-7, the V gene TRBV28, with 7 bases identical to TRBD2. Germline CDR1 is MDHEN and CDR2 is SYDVKM. The CDR3 runs to 14 residues. The V and J ends lost 8 bases and 5 bases, in that order; junction bases with no gene match: 12. The chain's CDR3 is CASRTREPWHEQYF. The CDR3 DNA follows: TGTGCCAGCCGAACGCGGGAGCCCTGGCACGAGCAGTACTTC.

The V call is TRBV6-2 or TRBV6-3, the J call TRBJ1-2, with D possibly TRBD1 on 6 matching bases. Between the trimmed V and J ends, which lost 2 bases and 5 bases, there was a span of 12 bases. The CDR3 spans 14 residues. Germline V gives CDR1 MNHEY, CDR2 SVGEGT. CDR3 region: CASSYTGTLYGYTF. In nucleotides, the CDR3 is TGTGCCAGCAGTTACACTGGGACACTTTATGGCTACACCTTC.

This clonotype came up a few times. V is TRBV10-3 and J is TRBJ2-1; D is unresolved. Germline V gene data show CDR1 as ENHRY and CDR2 as SYGVKD. CDR3 size: 11 residues. V was cut by 6 bases and J by 2 bases, with 2 bases left in between. The chain's CDR3 is CAIRTYNEQFF. The CDR3 DNA reads as TGTGCCATCAGGACCTACAATGAGCAGTTCTTC.

The chain uses TRBV4-1 and TRBJ1-2; 7 bases line up with TRBD1. Per germline, CDR1 MGHRA and CDR2 YSYEKL. V lost 2 bases and J lost 8; bases outside the gene matches: 8. CDR3 size: 14 residues. This CDR3 is CASSQPLGGRGYTF. The CDR3 nucleotides read TGCGCCAGCAGCCAACCCCTAGGGGGCAGGGGCTACACCTTC.

The chain's CDR3 is CASSPGASTQYF. For the CDR3, the DNA is TGTGCCAGCAGCCCGGGAGCTAGTACGCAGTATTTT. The chain joins TRBV7-2 to TRBJ2-3, with a possible D match to TRBD2 (6 bases). Between the trimmed V and J ends, which lost 5 bases and 8 bases, there was a span of 11 bases. There are 12 residues in the CDR3. From germline, CDR1 is SGHTA and CDR2 FQGNSA.

This chain links TRBV4-2 with TRBJ2-7; perhaps TRBD2 as D (6 bases). Trimming removed 3 bases from V and 3 bases from J, with 18 bases in between. Germline assignment: CDR1 LGHNA and CDR2 YNFKEQ. The CDR3 is made up of 16 amino acids. CDR3 DNA: TGTGCCAGCAGCCAGAACCCCTCCGGGGGATACTACGAGCAGTACTTC. As protein: CASSQNPSGGYYEQYF.

This clonotype was picked up a small number of times. This chain links TRBV12-3 or TRBV12-4 with TRBJ2-5, with 14 bases aligning to TRBD2. The trim removed 6 bases at V and 5 bases at J, leaving 8 bases unmatched. The CDR3 length is 16 residues. The CDR3 bases are TGTGCCAGCAGCCCAAGACTAGCGGGAGGGGGGGAGACCCAGTACTTC. It encodes CASSPRLAGGGETQYF.